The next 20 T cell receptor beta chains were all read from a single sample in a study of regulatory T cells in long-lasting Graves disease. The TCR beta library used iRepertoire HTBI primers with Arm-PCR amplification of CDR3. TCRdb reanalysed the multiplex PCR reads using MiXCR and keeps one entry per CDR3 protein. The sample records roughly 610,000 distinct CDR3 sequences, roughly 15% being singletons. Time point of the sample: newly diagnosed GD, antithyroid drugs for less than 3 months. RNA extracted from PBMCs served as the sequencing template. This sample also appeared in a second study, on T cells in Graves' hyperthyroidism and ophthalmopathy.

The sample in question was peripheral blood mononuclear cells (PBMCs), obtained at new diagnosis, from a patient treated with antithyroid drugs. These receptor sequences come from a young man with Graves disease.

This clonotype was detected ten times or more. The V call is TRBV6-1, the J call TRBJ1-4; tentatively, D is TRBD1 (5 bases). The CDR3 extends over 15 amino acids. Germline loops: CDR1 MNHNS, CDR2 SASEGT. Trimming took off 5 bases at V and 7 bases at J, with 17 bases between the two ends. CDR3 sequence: CASSRQSGVGEKLFF. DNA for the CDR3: TGTGCCAGCAGTAGACAGAGCGGTGTGGGTGAAAAACTGTTTTTT.

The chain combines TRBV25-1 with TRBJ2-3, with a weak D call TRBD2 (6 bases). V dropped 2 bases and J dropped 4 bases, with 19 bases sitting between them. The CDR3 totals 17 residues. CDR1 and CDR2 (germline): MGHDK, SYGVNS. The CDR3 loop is CASSEPLTRPRADTQYF. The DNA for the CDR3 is TGTGCCAGCAGTGAACCCTTGACTAGACCCAGAGCAGATACGCAGTATTTT. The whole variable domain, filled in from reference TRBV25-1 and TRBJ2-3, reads EADIYQTPRYLVIGTGKKITLECSQTMGHDKMYWYQQDPGMELHLIHYSYGVNSTEKGDLSSESTVSRIRTEHFPLTLESARPSHTSQYLCASSEPLTRPRADTQYFGPGTRLTVL.

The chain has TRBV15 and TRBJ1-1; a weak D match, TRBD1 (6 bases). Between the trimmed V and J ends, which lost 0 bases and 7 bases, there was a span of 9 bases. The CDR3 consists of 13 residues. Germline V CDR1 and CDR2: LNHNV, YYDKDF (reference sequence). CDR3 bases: TGTGCCACCAGCAGAGACAGGGGACATGAAGCTTTCTTT. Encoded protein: CATSRDRGHEAFF.

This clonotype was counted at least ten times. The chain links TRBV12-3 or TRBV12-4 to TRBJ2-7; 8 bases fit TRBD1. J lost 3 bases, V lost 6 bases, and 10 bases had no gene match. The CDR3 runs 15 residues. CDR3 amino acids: CASSDGTGGLYEQYF. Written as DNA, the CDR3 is TGTGCCAGCAGCGACGGGACAGGAGGACTCTACGAGCAGTACTTC.

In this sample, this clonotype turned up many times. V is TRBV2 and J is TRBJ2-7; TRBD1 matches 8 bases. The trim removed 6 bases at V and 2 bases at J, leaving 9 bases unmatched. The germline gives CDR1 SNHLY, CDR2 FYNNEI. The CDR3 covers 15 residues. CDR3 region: CASRGGQGSPYEQYF. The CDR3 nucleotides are TGTGCCAGCAGGGGAGGACAGGGATCCCCCTACGAGCAGTACTTC.

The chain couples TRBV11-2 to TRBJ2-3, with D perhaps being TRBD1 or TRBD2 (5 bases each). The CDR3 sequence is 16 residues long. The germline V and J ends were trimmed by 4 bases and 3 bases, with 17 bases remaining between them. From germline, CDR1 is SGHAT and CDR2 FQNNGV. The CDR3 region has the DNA TGTGCCAGCAGCTCGCTACTAGGGGCCCTTACAGATACGCAGTATTTT. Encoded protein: CASSSLLGALTDTQYF.

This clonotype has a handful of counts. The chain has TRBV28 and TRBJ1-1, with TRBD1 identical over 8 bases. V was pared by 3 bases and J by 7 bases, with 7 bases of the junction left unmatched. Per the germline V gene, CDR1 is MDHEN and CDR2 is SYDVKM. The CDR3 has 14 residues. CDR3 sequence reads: CASSFDRGYGEAFF. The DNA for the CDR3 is TGTGCCAGCAGTTTCGACAGGGGATATGGTGAAGCTTTCTTT.

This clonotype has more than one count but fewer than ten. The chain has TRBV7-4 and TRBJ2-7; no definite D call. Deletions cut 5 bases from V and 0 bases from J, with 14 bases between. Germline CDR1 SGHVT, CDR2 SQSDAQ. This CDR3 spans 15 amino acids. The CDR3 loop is CASSTERCPSYEQYF. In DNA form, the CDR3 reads TGTGCCAGCAGCACCGAACGCTGCCCCTCCTACGAGCAGTACTTC.

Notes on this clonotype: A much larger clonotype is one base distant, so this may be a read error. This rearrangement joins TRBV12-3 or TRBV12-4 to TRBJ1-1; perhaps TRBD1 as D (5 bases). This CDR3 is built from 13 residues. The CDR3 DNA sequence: TGTGTCAGCAGTCCCGGGGGAGGCACTGAAGCTTTCTTT. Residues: CVSSPGGGTEAFF.

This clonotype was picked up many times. Written as DNA, the CDR3 is TGCGCCAGCAGCCAGATTACAGGGCGAAGCACTGAAGCTTTCTTT. Translated, it gives CASSQITGRSTEAFF. This chain links TRBV5-1 with TRBJ1-1, with a tentative D call TRBD1 (6 bases). CDR3 length: 15 residues. CDR1 is SGHRS and CDR2 is YFSETQ in the germline V gene. Between the trimmed V and J ends, which lost 4 bases and 4 bases, there was a span of 17 bases.

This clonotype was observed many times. The CDR3 sequence: CASSPDAYNEQFF. DNA for the CDR3: TGTGCCAGCAGTCCCGACGCTTACAATGAGCAGTTCTTC. J is TRBJ2-1 and V is TRBV27; D not certain. Trimming stripped 5 bases from V and 4 bases from J, with 9 bases between. Germline CDR1 reads MNHEY; CDR2 reads SMNVEV (reference sequence). The CDR3 totals 13 residues.

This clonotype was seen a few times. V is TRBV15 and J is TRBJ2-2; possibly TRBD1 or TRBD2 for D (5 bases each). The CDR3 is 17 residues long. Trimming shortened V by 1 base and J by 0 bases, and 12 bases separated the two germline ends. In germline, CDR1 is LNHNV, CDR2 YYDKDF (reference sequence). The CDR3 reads CATSRGTGDPNTGELFF. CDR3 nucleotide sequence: TGTGCCACCAGCAGAGGAACCGGGGACCCGAACACCGGGGAGCTGTTTTTT.

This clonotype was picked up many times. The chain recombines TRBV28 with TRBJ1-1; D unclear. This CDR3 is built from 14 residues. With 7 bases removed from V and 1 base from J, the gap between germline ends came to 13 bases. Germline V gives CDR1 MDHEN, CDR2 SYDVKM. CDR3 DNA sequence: TGTGCCAGCACCGAACCTCCACAGAACACTGAAGCTTTCTTT. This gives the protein CASTEPPQNTEAFF.

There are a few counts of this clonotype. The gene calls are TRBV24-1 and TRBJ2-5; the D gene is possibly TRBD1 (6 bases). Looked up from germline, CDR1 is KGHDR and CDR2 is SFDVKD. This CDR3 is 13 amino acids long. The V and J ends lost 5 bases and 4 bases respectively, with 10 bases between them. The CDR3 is CATSAAGVETQYF. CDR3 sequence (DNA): TGTGCCACCAGTGCAGCAGGGGTAGAGACCCAGTACTTC.

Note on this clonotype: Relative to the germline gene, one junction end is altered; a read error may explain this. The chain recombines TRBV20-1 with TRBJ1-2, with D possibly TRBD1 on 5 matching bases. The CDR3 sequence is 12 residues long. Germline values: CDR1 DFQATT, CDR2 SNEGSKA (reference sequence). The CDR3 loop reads CDRRDSNYGHTF. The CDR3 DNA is TGCGACCGCCGGGACTCTAACTATGGCCACACCTTC.

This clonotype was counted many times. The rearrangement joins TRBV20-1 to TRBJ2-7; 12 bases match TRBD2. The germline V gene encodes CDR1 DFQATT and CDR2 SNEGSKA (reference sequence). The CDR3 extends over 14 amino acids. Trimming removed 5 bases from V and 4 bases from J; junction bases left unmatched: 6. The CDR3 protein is CSALPTSGRYEQYF. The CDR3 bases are TGCAGTGCTCTTCCGACTAGCGGGAGATACGAGCAGTACTTC.

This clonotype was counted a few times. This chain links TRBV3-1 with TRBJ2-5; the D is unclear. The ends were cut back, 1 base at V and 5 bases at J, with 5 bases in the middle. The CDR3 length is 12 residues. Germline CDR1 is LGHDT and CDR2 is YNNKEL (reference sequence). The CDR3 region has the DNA TGTGCCAGCAGCCAAGTGAAGGAGACCCAGTACTTC. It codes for CASSQVKETQYF.

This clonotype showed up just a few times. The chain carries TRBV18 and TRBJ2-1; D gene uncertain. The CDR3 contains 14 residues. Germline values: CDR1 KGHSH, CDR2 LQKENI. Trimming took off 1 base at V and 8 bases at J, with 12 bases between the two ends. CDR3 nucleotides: TGTGCCAGCTCACCACTTGGTAGAGAGGATGAGCAGTTCTTC. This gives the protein CASSPLGREDEQFF.

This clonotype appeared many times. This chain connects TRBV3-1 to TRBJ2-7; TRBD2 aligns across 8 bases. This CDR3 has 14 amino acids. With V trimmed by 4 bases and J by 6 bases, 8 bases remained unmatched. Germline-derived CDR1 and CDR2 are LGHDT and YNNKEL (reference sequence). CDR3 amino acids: CASSLGSGVGEQYF. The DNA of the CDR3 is TGTGCCAGCAGCCTAGGTAGCGGGGTCGGCGAGCAGTACTTC.

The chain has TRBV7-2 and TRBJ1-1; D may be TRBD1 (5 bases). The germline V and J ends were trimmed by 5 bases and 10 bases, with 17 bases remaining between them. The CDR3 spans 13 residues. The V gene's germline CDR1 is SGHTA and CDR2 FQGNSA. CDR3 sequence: CASSQERGGAAFF. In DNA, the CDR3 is TGTGCCAGCAGCCAAGAACGGGGGGGAGCAGCTTTCTTT.